This T cell receptor beta chain was recovered during a study of blood T cell repertoires in COVID-19. About the study: Sites in the United States, Italy and Spain provided acute and convalescent COVID-19 samples. In each case, the material was cDNA or gDNA derived from T cells, B-cell-depleted T cells, or PBMCs.

Trimming pared 4 bases from V and 0 bases from J, leaving 7 bases between. The CDR3 totals 13 residues. Germline V gene lookup returns CDR1 SGHRS and CDR2 YFSETQ. This clone was counted once. The method was immunoSEQ multiplex PCR; TCRdb's version includes in-frame clones alone and lacks a portion of them. The table lists roughly 330,000 clones, 70% to 90% of them singletons, with 3.5% to 4.5% in the top ten. Sequenced material: peripheral blood. V gene TRBV5-1 combines with J gene TRBJ1-2; D is ambiguous. This TCR was sampled from a woman in her 50s with active or convalescent COVID-19. CDR3 nucleotide sequence: TGCGCCAGCAGCCTTATAACTAACTATGGCTACACCTTC. Its protein is CASSLITNYGYTF. Filled out from reference TRBV5-1 and TRBJ1-2, the complete variable domain reads KAGVTQTPRYLIKTRGQQVTLSCSPISGHRSVSWYQQTPGQGLQFLFEYFSETQRNKGNFPGRFSGRQFSNSRSEMNVSTLELGDSALYLCASSLITNYGYTFGSGTRLTVV.